These T cell receptor beta chains were read from a single sample in a study of lymphopenia after photon versus proton radiotherapy. Method: immunoSEQ multiplex PCR; TCRdb's copy keeps in-frame clones and lacks some. The sample shows about 26,000 clones, roughly four fifths of them seen only once. Here the sequenced sample was peripheral blood, taken from a patient treated with photon-based radiotherapy. These receptors were collected from a woman aged 50 to 60 with pancreatic cancer. Each CDR3 is given with its conserved first and last residue. The D gene is left open where the match is weak. A row's size may be missing; if present it is once, few, many or a size class.

-	TRBV19	TRBJ2-3	TRBD1	CASSLKTGSTDTQYF	TGTGCCAGTAGTCTTAAGACAGGGAGCACAGATACGCAGTATTTT
-	TRBV19	TRBJ2-1	TRBD2	CASSLAGDRGEQFF	TGTGCCAGTAGTTTAGCGGGAGATCGCGGTGAGCAGTTCTTC
-	TRBV9	TRBJ2-6	TRBD2	CATTSGSSGANVLTF	TGTGCCACGACTAGCGGGAGTTCTGGGGCCAACGTCCTGACTTTC
-	TRBV18	TRBJ2-1	-	CASSPPLGLLYNEQFF	TGTGCCAGCTCACCACCCCTCGGGTTACTATACAATGAGCAGTTCTTC
-	TRBV29-1	TRBJ2-6	-	CSVDGGPGSGANVLTF	TGCAGCGTTGACGGGGGGCCCGGCTCTGGGGCCAACGTCCTGACTTTC
-	TRBV7-3	TRBJ1-5	-	CASSPTADQPQHF	TGTGCCAGCAGCCCAACCGCGGATCAGCCCCAGCATTTT
-	TRBV7-9	TRBJ1-5	-	CASSSTGSQPQHF	TGTGCCAGCAGCTCAACAGGATCCCAGCCCCAGCATTTT
-	TRBV9	TRBJ1-3	TRBD1	CASSEGDSTYSGNTIYF	TGTGCCAGCAGCGAGGGGGACAGCACCTACTCTGGAAACACCATATATTTT
once	TRBV7-2	TRBJ1-5	-	CASSLRVGGNQPQHF	TGTGCCAGCAGCTTAAGAGTGGGCGGGAATCAGCCCCAGCATTTT
-	TRBV5-4	TRBJ2-6	-	CASSPGGVFSGANVLTF	TGTGCCAGCAGCCCGGGCGGCGTCTTCTCTGGGGCCAACGTCCTGACTTTC
-	TRBV30	TRBJ1-5	TRBD1	CAWGQGGRQPQHF	TGTGCCTGGGGACAGGGAGGTAGACAGCCCCAGCATTTT
-	TRBV28	TRBJ2-7	-	CASSLSYVYEQYF	TGTGCCAGCAGTTTATCGTACGTCTACGAGCAGTACTTC
once	TRBV9	TRBJ2-3	-	CASTPDGGYTDTQYF	TGTGCCAGCACCCCCGACGGGGGTTACACAGATACGCAGTATTTT
-	TRBV7-2	TRBJ2-3	TRBD2	CASSLGTSDTQYF	TGTGCCAGCAGCTTAGGGACTAGCGATACGCAGTATTTT
-	TRBV19	TRBJ2-7	-	CASSAPGPFYEQYF	TGTGCCAGTAGTGCCCCGGGACCCTTCTACGAGCAGTACTTC
-	TRBV28	TRBJ2-1	TRBD2	CASSRGGRYEQFF	TGTGCCAGCTCGAGGGGCGGGAGGTATGAGCAGTTCTTC
once	TRBV14	TRBJ2-7	TRBD1	CASSRRVVQGAHTSSYEQYF	TGTGCCAGCAGCCGGCGGGTAGTACAGGGGGCACATACGAGCTCCTACGAGCAGTACTTC
-	TRBV19	TRBJ1-4	-	CASTRPAYGEKLFF	TGTGCCAGTACCCGCCCTGCGTACGGTGAAAAACTGTTTTTT
few	TRBV2	TRBJ2-4	-	CASSDYRVLDIQYF	TGTGCCAGCAGTGACTACAGGGTCTTGGACATTCAGTACTTC
medium-sized	TRBV19	TRBJ2-7	-	CASSPIGGNVVYEQYF	TGTGCCAGTAGTCCCATAGGGGGGAACGTTGTCTACGAGCAGTACTTC
-	TRBV6-6	TRBJ1-2	-	CASTWDGSYGYTF	TGTGCCAGCACTTGGGACGGATCCTATGGCTACACCTTC
once	TRBV28	TRBJ2-2	TRBD1	CASSSPGTVNTGELFF	TGTGCCAGCAGTTCACCCGGGACAGTAAACACCGGGGAGCTGTTTTTT
once	TRBV11-2	TRBJ2-5	-	CASSATGLQETQYF	TGTGCCAGCAGCGCTACGGGACTCCAAGAGACCCAGTACTTC
once	TRBV7-8	TRBJ2-5	TRBD2	CASSPGRASGRRETQYF	TGTGCCAGCAGCCCCGGGCGGGCTAGCGGGAGAAGAGAGACCCAGTACTTC
-	TRBV30	TRBJ1-5	-	CAWTPRGGRRQPQHF	TGTGCCTGGACCCCTCGGGGGGGTCGTCGTCAGCCCCAGCATTTT
-	TRBV7-6	TRBJ2-3	-	CASSLGVGGETDTQYF	TGTGCCAGCAGCTTAGGGGTAGGGGGGGAAACAGATACGCAGTATTTT
-	TRBV5-5	TRBJ2-5	-	CASSRYWTAPQETQYF	TGTGCCAGCAGCCGCTACTGGACAGCACCACAAGAGACCCAGTACTTC
-	TRBV6-5	TRBJ1-2	-	CASRDTGLLGGYTF	TGTGCCAGCAGGGACACCGGGCTCCTAGGAGGCTACACCTTC
-	TRBV14	TRBJ2-5	TRBD1	CASSQSGGETQYF	TGTGCCAGCAGCCAATCAGGGGGTGAGACCCAGTACTTC
-	TRBV28	TRBJ1-6	-	CASFRAASSPLHF	TGTGCCAGCTTCAGGGCTGCTAGTTCACCCCTCCACTTT
few	TRBV10-1	TRBJ2-7	-	CASSDPGNPYEQYF	TGCGCCAGCAGTGACCCCGGGAATCCCTACGAGCAGTACTTC
-	TRBV19	TRBJ2-3	-	CASSIAGAADTQYF	TGTGCCAGTAGTATAGCGGGAGCAGCAGATACGCAGTATTTT
-	TRBV2	TRBJ2-1	-	CASSEAYGVNEQFF	TGTGCCAGCAGTGAAGCGTACGGAGTGAATGAGCAGTTCTTC
-	TRBV9	TRBJ2-7	TRBD1	CASNRGEGEQYF	TGTGCCAGCAACAGGGGGGAAGGCGAGCAGTACTTC
-	TRBV5-6	TRBJ1-3	TRBD1	CASTWGQGDWHTIYF	TGTGCCAGCACCTGGGGACAGGGAGATTGGCACACCATATATTTT
-	TRBV10-3	TRBJ1-3	-	CAIRDSSGNTIYF	TGTGCCATCAGGGACAGCTCTGGAAACACCATATATTTT
-	TRBV19	TRBJ2-7	-	CASGTSSYEQYF	TGTGCCAGTGGTACTAGCTCGTACGAGCAGTACTTC
-	TRBV14	TRBJ2-3	-	CASSPSIYTQYF	TGTGCCAGCAGCCCCTCCATCTATACGCAGTATTTT
-	TRBV19	TRBJ2-7	-	CASRSSYEQYF	TGTGCCAGTAGAAGCTCCTACGAGCAGTACTTC
-	TRBV4-1	TRBJ2-6	-	CASSPPGGSGANVLTF	TGCGCCAGCAGCCCGCCCGGGGGCTCTGGGGCCAACGTCCTGACTTTC
-	TRBV4-3	TRBJ2-1	-	CASSQDRRGRDEQFF	TGCGCCAGCAGCCAAGATAGGAGGGGGCGGGATGAGCAGTTCTTC
-	TRBV6-5	TRBJ1-4	-	CASSYPGPLGEKLFF	TGTGCCAGCAGTTACCCGGGACCTTTAGGAGAAAAACTGTTTTTT
-	TRBV15	TRBJ2-7	TRBD2	CATSRAAGGSYEQYF	TGTGCCACCAGCAGAGCAGCGGGAGGCTCCTACGAGCAGTACTTC
-	TRBV18	TRBJ1-1	-	CASSPSTPGAAFF	TGTGCCAGCTCACCCAGTACCCCCGGCGCGGCTTTCTTT
few	TRBV19	TRBJ2-3	TRBD2	CASSTRTSEADTQYF	TGTGCCAGTAGTACCCGGACTAGCGAGGCAGATACGCAGTATTTT
once	TRBV30	TRBJ2-7	-	CAWEGRTSAYEQYF	TGTGCCTGGGAGGGACGGACCTCTGCCTACGAGCAGTACTTC
-	TRBV19	TRBJ2-4	-	CASSFWGAKNIQYF	TGTGCCAGTAGTTTCTGGGGCGCCAAAAACATTCAGTACTTC
-	TRBV19	TRBJ2-6	-	CASSIMGANVLTF	TGTGCCAGTAGTATAATGGGGGCCAACGTCCTGACTTTC
few	TRBV5-5	TRBJ1-5	-	CASSFGGDNQPQHF	TGTGCCAGCAGCTTCGGAGGGGATAATCAGCCCCAGCATTTT
-	TRBV2	TRBJ2-7	TRBD2	CASLSSGITFYEQYF	TGTGCCAGCCTCAGTAGCGGGATCACTTTCTACGAGCAGTACTTC
-	TRBV28	TRBJ2-5	-	CASSRFSRETQYF	TGTGCCAGCAGTCGGTTCAGTCGGGAGACCCAGTACTTC
-	TRBV19	TRBJ1-1	-	CASSPLGGMNTEAFF	TGTGCCAGTAGTCCCCTCGGGGGGATGAACACTGAAGCTTTCTTT
once	TRBV4-2	TRBJ1-2	-	CASSQEQGSYGYTF	TGTGCCAGCAGCCAAGAACAGGGTAGCTATGGCTACACCTTC
-	TRBV5-6	TRBJ2-3	TRBD1	CASSLVGTGSDTQYF	TGTGCCAGCAGCTTGGTGGGGACAGGGTCAGATACGCAGTATTTT
-	TRBV6-5	TRBJ2-5	-	CASSYSWGQETQYF	TGTGCCAGCAGTTACTCTTGGGGGCAAGAGACCCAGTACTTC
-	TRBV28	TRBJ2-7	TRBD1	CASSSGPRDRGYEQYF	TGTGCCAGCAGTTCAGGCCCGCGGGACAGGGGGTACGAGCAGTACTTC
once	TRBV2	TRBJ2-1	-	CASSGQGYNEQFF	TGTGCCAGCAGTGGGCAGGGCTACAATGAGCAGTTCTTC
-	TRBV27	TRBJ1-2	TRBD1	CASSLIGGFYYGYTF	TGTGCCAGCAGTTTAATAGGGGGCTTTTACTATGGCTACACCTTC